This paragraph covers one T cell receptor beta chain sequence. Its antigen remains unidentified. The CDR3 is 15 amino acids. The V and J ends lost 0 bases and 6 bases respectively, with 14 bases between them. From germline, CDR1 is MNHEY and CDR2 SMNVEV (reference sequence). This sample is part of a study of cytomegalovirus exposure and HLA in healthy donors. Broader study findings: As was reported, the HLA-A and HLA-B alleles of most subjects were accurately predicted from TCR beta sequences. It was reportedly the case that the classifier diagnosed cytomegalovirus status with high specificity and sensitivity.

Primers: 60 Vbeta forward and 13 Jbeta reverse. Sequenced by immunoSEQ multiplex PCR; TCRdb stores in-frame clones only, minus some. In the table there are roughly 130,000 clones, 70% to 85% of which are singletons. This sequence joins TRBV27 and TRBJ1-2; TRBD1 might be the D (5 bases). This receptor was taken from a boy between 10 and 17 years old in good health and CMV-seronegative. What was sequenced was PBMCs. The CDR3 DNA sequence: TGTGCCAGCAGTTTATCGCGACAGAGCTATAATGGCTACACCTTC. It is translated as CASSLSRQSYNGYTF.